The next 16 T cell receptor beta chains were all read from a single sample in a study of PD-1 blockade in classical Hodgkin lymphoma (dated by TCRdb to the early 2020s). This specimen's time point label, per the study, means: cycle 1 day 1 (C1D1), immediately before nivolumab initiation. Relapse after autologous stem cell transplantation had occurred in all trial patients, and cohorts A, B and C were distinguished by prior brentuximab vedotin exposure. Libraries were made using the immunoSEQ multiplex PCR assay. TCRdb retrieved this table from immuneACCESS and kept in-frame rearrangements only. Not all clones are present; in checked studies, unresolved V genes account for under half, and no reason is known for the remainder. In all, the sample holds more than 45,000 clones, and around 72% of those were seen once. The top ten clonotypes cover 9.5% to 12% of the sample. Sequences were derived from peripheral blood mononuclear cells (PBMCs), sampled at baseline. Receptor source: a human donor with classical Hodgkin lymphoma.

This clone appeared a few times. V is TRBV9 and J is TRBJ2-5, with D perhaps matching TRBD1 (5 bases). Germline CDR1 and CDR2: SGDLS and YYNGEE. The V gene lost 4 bases and the J gene lost 5 bases, with 18 bases spanning the gap. The CDR3 contains 15 residues. The CDR3 region has the DNA TGTGCCAGCAGCATCACCCTGGCAGGGTGGGAGACCCAGTACTTC. Its protein is CASSITLAGWETQYF.

This chain joins TRBV11-3 and TRBJ2-7, with 7 bases aligning to TRBD2. Germline values: CDR1 SGHNT, CDR2 YENEEA. J lost 6 bases, V lost 3 bases, and 5 bases had no gene match. The CDR3 is 13 amino acids. The CDR3 region has the DNA TGTGCCAGCAGCTTTCGGACTAGAAGCGAGCAGTACTTC. Translating it yields CASSFRTRSEQYF.

The chain links TRBV18 to TRBJ2-7, with a weak D call TRBD1 (6 bases). The CDR3 totals 14 residues. Trimming shortened V by 2 bases and J by 4 bases, and 12 bases separated the two germline ends. In germline, CDR1 is KGHSH, CDR2 LQKENI. The CDR3 loop reads CASSPVQGSYEQYF. The CDR3, as DNA: TGTGCCAGCTCACCAGTACAGGGCAGTTACGAGCAGTACTTC.

This clone was seen a handful of times. The genes are TRBV27 and TRBJ2-6, with D unresolved. The V and J ends lost 1 base and 9 bases respectively, with 13 bases between them. Per the germline V gene, CDR1 is MNHEY and CDR2 is SMNVEV (reference sequence). There are 15 residues in the CDR3. The CDR3 is CASSLWQQVGNVLTF. CDR3 coding DNA: TGTGCCAGCAGTTTATGGCAGCAGGTTGGCAACGTCCTGACTTTC. Variable domain in full (rest from reference TRBV27 and TRBJ2-6): EAQVTQNPRYLITVTGKKLTVTCSQNMNHEYMSWYRQDPGLGLRQIYYSMNVEVTDKGDVPEGYKVSRKEKRNFPLILESPSPNQTSLYFCASSLWQQVGNVLTFGAGSRLTVL.

The rearrangement links TRBV14 to TRBJ2-7, with D possibly being TRBD1 (5 bases). Germline V lookup: CDR1 SGHDN, CDR2 FVKESK. The CDR3 sequence is 14 residues long. V was trimmed by 1 base and J by 6 bases, leaving 13 bases between them. The CDR3 loop is CASSQVPRVGEQYF. Here the CDR3 DNA reads TGTGCCAGCAGCCAAGTGCCCAGGGTAGGCGAGCAGTACTTC.

This clone has only a few counts. The J gene is TRBJ1-5, the V gene TRBV7-8; D unclear. The CDR3 consists of 14 residues. V shed 5 bases and J shed 10 bases, with 18 bases lying between them. Germline CDR1 is SGHVS and CDR2 is FQNEAQ. This CDR3 is CASSEYASRNPQHF. For the CDR3, the DNA is TGTGCCAGCAGCGAATATGCTTCCCGGAATCCCCAGCATTTT.

This chain connects TRBV19 to TRBJ1-2; D is unclear. The CDR3 is 13 residues long. Trimming took 1 base from V and 5 from J, leaving 8 bases between them. Germline assignment: CDR1 LNHDA and CDR2 SQIVND (reference sequence). The chain's CDR3 is CASSIGGGYGYTF. Written as DNA, the CDR3 is TGTGCCAGTAGTATAGGAGGCGGGTATGGCTACACCTTC.

This clone has only one observation. CDR3 amino acids: CASSPGLAGGPKFEQYF. CDR3 bases: TGCGCCAGCAGCCCGGGACTAGCGGGGGGGCCTAAGTTCGAGCAGTACTTC. The J gene is TRBJ2-7, the V gene TRBV5-1; 16 positions match TRBD2. The V and J ends lost 4 bases and 6 bases, in that order; junction bases with no gene match: 10. Per the germline V gene, CDR1 is SGHRS and CDR2 is YFSETQ. This CDR3 region has 17 residues.

The rearrangement joins TRBV5-1 to TRBJ2-3; 11 nucleotides match TRBD1. Germline-derived CDR1 and CDR2 are SGHRS and YFSETQ. V trimming: 1 base; J trimming: 6 bases; junction bases outside the gene matches: 4. CDR3 size: 15 residues. CDR3 protein: CASSLQGTGGDTQYF. The DNA of the CDR3 is TGCGCCAGCAGCTTGCAGGGGACAGGGGGGGATACGCAGTATTTT.

The CDR3 DNA reads TGCGCCAGCAGCTTGGGAGGGGCAAGTGGTGGCTACACCTTC. Amino acids: CASSLGGASGGYTF. The chain couples TRBV5-1 to TRBJ1-2; maybe TRBD1 (5 bases). Germline V gene sequence: CDR1 SGHRS, CDR2 YFSETQ. This CDR3 comprises 14 residues. The V and J ends lost 0 bases and 7 bases respectively, with 13 bases between them.

The rearrangement joins TRBV6-4 to TRBJ2-1; perhaps TRBD1 as D (5 bases). This CDR3 has 14 residues. V was trimmed by 0 bases and J by 8 bases, leaving 11 bases between them. Germline values: CDR1 MRHNA, CDR2 SNTAGT. The CDR3 loop reads CASSDSSLGDEQFF. As DNA, the CDR3 is TGTGCCAGCAGTGACTCGAGTCTAGGGGATGAGCAGTTCTTC.

The V call is TRBV29-1, the J call TRBJ1-4, with D maybe TRBD1 (6 bases). The CDR3 extends over 13 amino acids. CDR1 and CDR2 from the germline V gene are SQVTM and ANQGSEA. V was cut by 6 bases and J by 8 bases, with 16 bases left in between. The CDR3 loop reads CSVEQGFNEKLFF. CDR3 nucleotides: TGCAGCGTCGAACAGGGTTTTAACGAAAAACTGTTTTTT.

The chain couples TRBV5-1 to TRBJ1-1, with D uncertain. The germline gives CDR1 SGHRS, CDR2 YFSETQ. V was shortened by 0 bases and J by 1 base, with 4 bases between the two germline ends. The CDR3 runs 13 residues. The CDR3 coding sequence is TGCGCCAGCAGCTTGGACGCGAACACTGAAGCTTTCTTT. This sequence encodes CASSLDANTEAFF.

The rearrangement uses TRBV2 and TRBJ2-1, with 8 positions matching TRBD1. The length of the CDR3 is 14 residues. Losses at the gene ends were 5 bases for V and 3 bases for J; bases not matched to a gene: 3. Per germline, CDR1 SNHLY and CDR2 FYNNEI. The CDR3 DNA follows: TGTGCCAGCAGTAGAACAGGGGGCTACAATGAGCAGTTCTTC. It codes for CASSRTGGYNEQFF.

CDR3 sequence (DNA): TGTGCCAGCAGCTTCCGGCGGGACAGCGAGAACACCGGGGAGCTGTTTTTT. As protein: CASSFRRDSENTGELFF. The chain combines TRBV9 with TRBJ2-2, with D maybe TRBD1 (7 bases). Germline V lookup: CDR1 SGDLS, CDR2 YYNGEE. V was shortened by 4 bases and J by 1 base, with 17 bases between the two germline ends. The CDR3 length is 17 residues.

This clone was detected a few times. V and J are TRBV19 and TRBJ1-1; D is undetermined. The germline V gene has CDR1 LNHDA and CDR2 SQIVND (reference sequence). The CDR3 consists of 14 residues. V lost 5 bases and J lost 1, with 11 bases in between. In DNA form, the CDR3 reads TGTGCCAGTAGTCTCTCCCCCCAGAACACTGAAGCTTTCTTT. The encoded protein is CASSLSPQNTEAFF.